This T cell receptor (beta chain) was found in a study of cytomegalovirus exposure and HLA in healthy donors. The length of the CDR3 is 14 residues. CDR1 and CDR2 (germline): LNHDA, SQIVND (reference sequence). V lost 7 bases and J lost 4, with 11 bases in between. This clone was found a few times. Its cognate antigen is unknown. 13 Jbeta primers and 60 Vbeta primers were used for the PCR. Measured with immunoSEQ multiplex PCR; TCRdb has only the in-frame clones, and not every one. The sample shows 270,000 or so clones, about nine tenths of them seen only once. Study outcomes and limitations: Analysis was carried out at a later point, and it linked a missense DCLRE1C variant to TCR beta V- and J-gene trimming.

Sequenced sample: PBMCs. This receptor was taken from a man aged 40-49 years in good health and CMV-seropositive. V gene TRBV19 combines with J gene TRBJ2-6; D perhaps matches TRBD2 (7 bases). The DNA for the CDR3 is TGTGCCAGTACGGGGGGCTCCGGGGCCAACGTCCTGACTTTC. It translates to CASTGGSGANVLTF.